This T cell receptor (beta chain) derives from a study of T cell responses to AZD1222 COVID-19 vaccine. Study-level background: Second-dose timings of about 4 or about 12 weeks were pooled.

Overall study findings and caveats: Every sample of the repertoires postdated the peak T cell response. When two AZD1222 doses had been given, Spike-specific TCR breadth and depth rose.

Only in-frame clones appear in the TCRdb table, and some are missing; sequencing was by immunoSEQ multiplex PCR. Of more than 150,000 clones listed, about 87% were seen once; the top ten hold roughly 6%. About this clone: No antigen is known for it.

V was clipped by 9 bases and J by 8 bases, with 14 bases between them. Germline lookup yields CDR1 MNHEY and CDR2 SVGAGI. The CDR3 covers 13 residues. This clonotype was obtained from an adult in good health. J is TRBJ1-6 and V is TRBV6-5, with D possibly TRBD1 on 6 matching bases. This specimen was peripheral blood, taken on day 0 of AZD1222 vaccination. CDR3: CASNLGADSPLHF. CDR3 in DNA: TGTGCCAGTAACCTGGGGGCAGATTCACCCCTCCACTTT.